These 6 T cell receptor beta chains originate from one sample sequenced in a study of tumour-infiltrating T cells in Burkitt lymphoma. Generated by immunoSEQ multiplex PCR, the TCRdb table keeps only in-frame clones and is missing some. The table has over 600 clones, 79% seen once. Sequencing input: tumor tissue. The origin of the receptors is a human donor with Burkitt lymphoma.

Concerning this clone: A read error may account for a junction end that differs from germline. The chain has TRBV7-8 and TRBJ2-5, with D possibly being TRBD2 (5 bases). The DNA end favors TRBJ2-7, so the J call may be wrong. The CDR3 has 13 amino acids. Germline V CDR1 and CDR2: SGHVS, FQNEAQ. The CDR3 DNA reads TGTGTCAGCAGCTTCGGGGATTCGTACGAGCAGTACTTC. Amino acid sequence: CVSSFGDSYEQYF.

V is TRBV7-8 and J is TRBJ2-5; D not certain. Trimming took 1 base from V and 1 from J, leaving 10 bases between them. The CDR3 consists of 15 residues. Per the germline V gene, CDR1 is SGHVS and CDR2 is FQNEAQ. For the CDR3, the DNA is TGTGCCAGCAGCTTAGATCGGGCCCCCCAAGAGACCCAGTACTTC. Translating it yields CASSLDRAPQETQYF.

CDR3 sequence reads: CASRDPGDLEGYTF. CDR3 DNA sequence: TGTGCCAGCAGGGACCCCGGGGACCTCGAGGGCTACACCTTC. The rearrangement uses TRBV2 and TRBJ1-2; D possibly corresponds to TRBD1 (5 bases). The CDR3 is made up of 14 amino acids. The germline V and J ends were trimmed by 6 bases and 8 bases, with 19 bases remaining between them. Germline V gives CDR1 SNHLY, CDR2 FYNNEI.

V is TRBV9 and J is TRBJ2-1; no definite D call. The CDR3 spans 12 residues. The V end was cut by 3 bases, the J end by 8 bases, with 9 bases between. Germline assignment: CDR1 SGDLS and CDR2 YYNGEE. The CDR3, as DNA: TGTGCCAGCAGCGCAGGAGATGATGAGCAGTTCTTC. This gives the protein CASSAGDDEQFF. The full variable domain, in which reference TRBV9 and TRBJ2-1 provide the parts outside the CDR3, is DSGVTQTPKHLITATGQRVTLRCSPRSGDLSVYWYQQSLDQGLQFLIQYYNGEERAKGNILERFSAQQFPDLHSELNLSSLELGDSALYFCASSAGDDEQFFGPGTRLTVL.

The chain has TRBV20-1 and TRBJ2-7; the D call may be TRBD1 or TRBD2 (5 bases each). V was clipped by 8 bases and J by 10 bases, with 18 bases between them. Germline-derived CDR1 and CDR2 are DFQATT and SNEGSKA (reference sequence). CDR3 length equals 11 residues. CDR3 bases: TGCAGTCCAAAGCGGATGCAGGGCCAGTACTTC. Translation gives CSPKRMQGQYF.

The chain is built from TRBV27 and TRBJ2-1, with 10 bases identical to TRBD2. The J segment lost 1 base and the V segment lost 9 bases, leaving 12 bases of the junction unmatched. The CDR3 runs to 17 residues. Germline V CDR1 and CDR2: MNHEY, SMNVEV (reference sequence). The CDR3 region has the DNA TGTGCCAGTTCACCTACCGGGACTAGCGCTTCCTACAATGAGCAGTTCTTC. It codes for CASSPTGTSASYNEQFF.